This T cell receptor beta chain came from a study of vaccination and CD4 T cells after COVID-19. In the study overall: Post-vaccine sampling followed dose two by a median 72 days (range 14 to 241).

The Oncomine TCR Beta short-read assay was applied to DNA of cultured CD4+ T cells. TCRdb itself ran the PCR reads through MiXCR, one entry per CDR3 protein. The sample holds roughly 20,000 distinct CDR3 sequences, over 60% seen once. This clonotype was counted only a few times. Its antigen is not identified. Treatment of the sample: approximately 9-day PBMC culture with coronavirus spike peptide pools or control peptides (ViraFEST assay). Germline V lookup: CDR1 SGHAT, CDR2 FQNNGV. The CDR3 runs to 16 residues. V lost 0 bases and J lost 7; bases outside the gene matches: 10. The gene calls are TRBV11-2 and TRBJ1-2; 8 nucleotides agree with TRBD1. The specimen was CD4+ T cells from blood, cultured in vitro, collected after SARS-CoV-2 vaccination. The sequence derives from a human donor who received a COVID-19 vaccine. CDR3 DNA sequence: TGTGCCAGCAGCTTAGAGTGGCGCAGGGGGCGAGGTGGCTACACCTTC. This gives the protein CASSLEWRRGRGGYTF.